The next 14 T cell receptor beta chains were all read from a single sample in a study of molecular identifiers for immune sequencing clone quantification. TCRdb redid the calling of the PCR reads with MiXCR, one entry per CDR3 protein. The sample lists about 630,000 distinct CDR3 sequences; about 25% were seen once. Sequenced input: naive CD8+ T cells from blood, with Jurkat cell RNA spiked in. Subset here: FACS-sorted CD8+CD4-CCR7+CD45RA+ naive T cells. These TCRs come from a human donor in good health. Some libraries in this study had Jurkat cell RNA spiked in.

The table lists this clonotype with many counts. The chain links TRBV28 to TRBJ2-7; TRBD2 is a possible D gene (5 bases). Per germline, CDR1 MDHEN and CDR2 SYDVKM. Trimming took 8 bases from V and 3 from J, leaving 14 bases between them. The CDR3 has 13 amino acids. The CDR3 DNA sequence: TGTGCCAGCCTCGAGCGGCTCGGCTACGAGCAGTACTTC. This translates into CASLERLGYEQYF.

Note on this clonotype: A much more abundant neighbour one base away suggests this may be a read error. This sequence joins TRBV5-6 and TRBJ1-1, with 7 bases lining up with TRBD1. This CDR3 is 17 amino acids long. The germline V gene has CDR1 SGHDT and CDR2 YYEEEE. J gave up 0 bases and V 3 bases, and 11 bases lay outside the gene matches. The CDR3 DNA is TGTGCCAGCAGCTCCTTCCTATCCGGGACAGTGAACACTGAAGCTTTCTTT. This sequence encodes CASSSFLSGTVNTEAFF.

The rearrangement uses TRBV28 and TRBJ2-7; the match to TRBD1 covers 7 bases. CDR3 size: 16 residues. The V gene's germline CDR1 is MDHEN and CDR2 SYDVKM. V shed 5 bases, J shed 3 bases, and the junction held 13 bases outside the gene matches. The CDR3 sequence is CASSIPPTGSGYEQYF. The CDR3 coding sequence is TGTGCCAGCAGTATCCCCCCGACAGGGTCAGGCTACGAGCAGTACTTC.

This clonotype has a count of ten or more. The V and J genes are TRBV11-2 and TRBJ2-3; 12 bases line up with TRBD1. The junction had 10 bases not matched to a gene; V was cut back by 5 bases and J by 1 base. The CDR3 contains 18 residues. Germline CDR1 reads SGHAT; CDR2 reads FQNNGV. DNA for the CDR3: TGTGCCAGCAGCACGCCGGGACAGGGGGCGACGCGCACAGATACGCAGTATTTT. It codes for CASSTPGQGATRTDTQYF.

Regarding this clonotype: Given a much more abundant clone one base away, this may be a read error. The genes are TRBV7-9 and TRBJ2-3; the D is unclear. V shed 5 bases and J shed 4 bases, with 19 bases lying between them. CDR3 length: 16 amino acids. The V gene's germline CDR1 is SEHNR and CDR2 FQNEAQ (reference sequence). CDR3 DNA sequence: TGTGCCAGCAGCCCGCCCCTGACCATCCCCGCAGATACGCAGTATTTT. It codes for CASSPPLTIPADTQYF.

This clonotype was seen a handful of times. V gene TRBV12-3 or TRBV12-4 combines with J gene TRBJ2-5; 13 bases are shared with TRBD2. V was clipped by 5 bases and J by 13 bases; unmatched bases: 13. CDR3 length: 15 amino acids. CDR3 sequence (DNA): TGTGCCAGCAGTCCACCGGGACTAGCGGGAACACGGGCGTACTTC. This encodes CASSPPGLAGTRAYF.

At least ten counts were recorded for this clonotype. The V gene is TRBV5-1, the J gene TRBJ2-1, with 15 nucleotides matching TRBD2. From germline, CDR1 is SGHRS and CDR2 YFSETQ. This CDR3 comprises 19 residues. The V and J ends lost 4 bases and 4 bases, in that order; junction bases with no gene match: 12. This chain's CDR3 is CASSVGLAGGHTQYNEQFF. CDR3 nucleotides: TGCGCCAGCAGCGTGGGACTAGCGGGAGGCCATACCCAATACAATGAGCAGTTCTTC.

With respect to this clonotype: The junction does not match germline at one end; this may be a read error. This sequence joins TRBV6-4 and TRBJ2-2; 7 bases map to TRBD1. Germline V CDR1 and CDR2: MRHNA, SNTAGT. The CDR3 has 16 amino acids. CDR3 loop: CASSDSGGPNTRELFF. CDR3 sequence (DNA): TGTGCCAGCAGTGACTCAGGGGGCCCGAACACCAGGGAGCTGTTTTTT.

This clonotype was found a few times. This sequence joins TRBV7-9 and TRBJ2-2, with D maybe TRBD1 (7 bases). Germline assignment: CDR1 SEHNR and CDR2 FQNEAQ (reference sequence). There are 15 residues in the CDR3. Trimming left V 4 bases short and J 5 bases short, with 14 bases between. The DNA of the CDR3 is TGTGCCAGCAGCTACCACAGGGGAGGTACCGGGGAGCTGTTTTTT. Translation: CASSYHRGGTGELFF. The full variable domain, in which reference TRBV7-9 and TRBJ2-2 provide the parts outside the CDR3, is DTGVSQNPRHKITKRGQNVTFRCDPISEHNRLYWYRQTLGQGPEFLTYFQNEAQLEKSRLLSDRFSAERPKGSFSTLEIQRTEQGDSAMYLCASSYHRGGTGELFFGEGSRLTVL.

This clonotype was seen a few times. The chain's CDR3 is CASSFASYEQYF. DNA of the CDR3: TGTGCCAGCAGCTTCGCGTCCTACGAGCAGTACTTC. The chain couples TRBV5-4 to TRBJ2-7; no reliable D call. Germline V gene sequence: CDR1 SGHNT, CDR2 YYREEE (reference sequence). Trimming took off 2 bases at V and 1 base at J, with 4 bases between the two ends. This CDR3 region has 12 residues.

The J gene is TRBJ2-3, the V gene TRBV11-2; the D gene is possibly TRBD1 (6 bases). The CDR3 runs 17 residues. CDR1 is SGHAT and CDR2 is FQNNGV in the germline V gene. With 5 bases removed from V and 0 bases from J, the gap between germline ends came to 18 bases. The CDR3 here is CASSLSQGHSSTDTQYF. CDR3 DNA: TGTGCCAGCAGCCTTAGTCAGGGACACTCTAGCACAGATACGCAGTATTTT.

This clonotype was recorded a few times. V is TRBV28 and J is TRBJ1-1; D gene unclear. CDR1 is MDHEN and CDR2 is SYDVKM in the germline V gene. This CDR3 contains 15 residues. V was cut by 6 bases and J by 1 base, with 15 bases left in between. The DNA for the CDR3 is TGTGCCAGCAGCTCTCCTCGACAAGCGAACACTGAAGCTTTCTTT. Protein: CASSSPRQANTEAFF.

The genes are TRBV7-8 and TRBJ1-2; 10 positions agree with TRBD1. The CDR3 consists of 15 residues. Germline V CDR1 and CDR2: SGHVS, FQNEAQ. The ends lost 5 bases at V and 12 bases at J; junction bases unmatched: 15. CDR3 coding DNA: TGTGCCAGCAGCGCGTCACCGGGACAGGGGACTCTTGACACCTTC. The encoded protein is CASSASPGQGTLDTF.

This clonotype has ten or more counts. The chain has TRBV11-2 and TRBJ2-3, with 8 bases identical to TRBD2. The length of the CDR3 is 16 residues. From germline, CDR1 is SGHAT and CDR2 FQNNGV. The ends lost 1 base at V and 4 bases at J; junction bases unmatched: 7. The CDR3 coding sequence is TGTGCCAGCAGCTTAGCGGAGGGACTAGTTGCAGATACGCAGTATTTT. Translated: CASSLAEGLVADTQYF.